The entry that follows covers one TCR beta chain sequence. This clone has a single count. Its recognized antigen is unknown. Nothing much larger sits one base from this clone, and base qualities are not available. The data were obtained in a study of shared clonotypes between healthy human individuals (dated by TCRdb to 2020 to 2021). Some background on the complete study: A couple of women and a few men aged 18 to 49 years were included in the cohort. For each donor, CD4 naive and CD4 memory were each run on three plates, CD8 naive on two plates, and CD8 memory on one plate. To estimate repertoire size and how much clonotypes are shared between individuals, the study performed deep sequencing of blood TCR repertoires from five healthy adults. Different laboratories and diverse techniques were used to prepare libraries and sequence TCR repertoires, to increase sequencing depth and limit assay-specific biases. Between about 0.85 and 8.9 billion PBMCs per donor were obtained by leukapheresis. The investigation overall reported the following: Pairwise subsampling indicated that sequencing depth was expected to affect the degree of clonotype sharing among donors. Sampling was limited to blood, and TCR repertoires in tissue likely differ from TCR repertoires in blood. The genetic and exposure-history diversity represented was limited by the small number of donors. Even with the large sequencing depth, rarefaction of the sorted-subset datasets indicated that sequencing was incomplete. Compared with non-shared clonotypes, the clonotypes found in all four sorted-subset donors had higher generation probabilities. Naive subsets generally had larger estimated clonotype richness than memory subsets did. Across four donors, approximately 4.6% of naive CD4, approximately 4% of naive CD8, approximately 2.5% of memory CD4, and under 0.45% of memory CD8 clonotypes were shared.

The CDR3 starts with the cysteine, ends with the phenylalanine, and has 14 residues. Left in the record is the CDR3 DNA by itself, 42 bases read in frame from the first base. The germline V gene supplies CDR1 SGHVS and CDR2 FQNEAQ. At the junction V is shortened by 5 bases and J by 1 base, with 12 bases in between. Using the deep immunoSEQ assay, multiplex PCR amplified TCR CDR3 regions from genomic DNA. Extracted genomic DNA from each cell subset was distributed evenly across all wells of several immunoSEQ 96-well plates, and each plate was treated as a replicate. For sorted subsets, around 200 ng genomic DNA, equal to 25,000 to 35,000 T cell genomes, was loaded into each replicate PCR. Purified libraries were quantified with a Qubit 3.0 fluorometer, sized on a Bioanalyzer 2100, and re-quantified with the KAPA Library Quantification kit. Every immunoSEQ 96-well plate was sequenced on a separate single-read 150-cycle Illumina NextSeq 550 flow cell. In the paper's pipeline: The immunoSEQ output contained only junctional sequences without quality scores, so filtering could not match that applied to full-length reads. To assign V/J genes and CDR3, sequences were annotated using PyIR, a Python wrapper for IgBLAST v1.9, with IMGT germline references. Reads were removed for weak V/J assignments (E-value above 1e-6), missing CDR3, stop codons, out-of-frame junctions, or ambiguous translated residues. A V3J clonotype was defined by an identical inferred V gene, J gene, and CDR3 amino acid sequence. Percentage overlap between repertoires was calculated by dividing the number of shared unique clonotypes by the size of the smaller repertoire. RTK rarefaction, the Chao1 estimator, and Recon v2.1 estimates of unobserved clonotypes were used to assess repertoire richness. Generation probabilities for all TCRbeta clonotypes obtained by the gDNA method from a handful of donors were computed using OLGA. Held by TCRdb, this immuneACCESS table contains in-frame sequences only and omits some clones. Under half of the omission traces to an unresolved V gene where checked; the cause of the rest is unknown. V, J and clone size were drawn from that table, and D and trimming were deduced from the DNA. The sample has around 2.3 million clones on record, almost 96% of them singletons. The ten largest clones take up around 0.13% of the sample.

The donors were healthy, HIV-negative adults with no recently reported acute infections or vaccinations. Only Caucasian adults living in Nashville, Tennessee, USA were represented among the donors. CD4+ T cells were enriched by magnetic negative selection; naive cells were then positively selected on CD45RA, and the negative fraction formed the memory subset. Blood was obtained by leukapheresis, after which PBMCs were separated by Ficoll-Histopaque density gradient centrifugation and cryopreserved in liquid nitrogen vapor phase. Analytical flow cytometry was used to check the purity and quantity of every magnetically sorted T cell population. From each sorted fraction, genomic DNA was isolated and quantified by UV absorbance on a Nanodrop 2000c.

This clonotype was obtained from a man aged 18 to 35 in good health. Sequences were obtained from naive CD4+ T cells sorted from blood. What this sample's cell subset or site label stands for: CD45RA+ positively selected. The chain joins TRBV7-8 to TRBJ2-7; TRBD1 is a possible D gene, resting on 5 matching bases. The bases read TGTGCCAGCAGCCAGAGCCGACAGTCCTACGAGCAGTACTTC. Its protein is CASSQSRQSYEQYF.